This T cell receptor (beta chain) appears in the sequencing data of a study of T cell responses to AZD1222 COVID-19 vaccine. Assay: immunoSEQ multiplex PCR; the TCRdb copy retains only in-frame clones and omits some. In the table there are approximately 110,000 clones, 80% to 90% of which are singletons. Study findings and constraints: Unmutated variant regions are reportedly targeted by nearly half of spike-specific TCRs.

This clone was seen many times. Its matching antigen is unknown. V lost 10 bases and J lost 8, with 21 bases in between. The CDR3 is made up of 14 amino acids. Per germline, CDR1 WSHSY and CDR2 SAAADI. The TCR sequence derives from an adult in good health. The gene calls are TRBV10-2 and TRBJ2-4; D is possibly TRBD1 or TRBD2 (5 bases each). The starting material was peripheral blood, obtained on day 0 of AZD1222 vaccination. Here the CDR3 DNA reads TGCGCCACCCTCCCGGGGCTAACCGGGGACATTCAGTACTTC. This gives the protein CATLPGLTGDIQYF.